The next 18 T cell receptor beta chains were all read from a single sample in a study of neurological immune-mediated disorders (dated by TCRdb to between 2017 and 2020). Receptor libraries were prepared by 5' RACE. The instrument was an Illumina HiSeq 2500. TCRdb reanalyzed the raw reads on its own, using fastp at Q25 for trimming and MiXCR for clone calling, and kept in-frame beta chains. For every CDR3 protein sequence, its rows merge into one entry that carries the most common genes and DNA. For this sample the table gives roughly 88,000 distinct CDR3 sequences, of which under 4.5% were detected only once. Of the sample, approximately 2.9% falls within the top ten clones. The sample taken for sequencing was PBMCs. The receptors originated from a woman between 45 and 65 years old with multiple sclerosis.

This clonotype was picked up a small number of times. This could be a read error, since a much larger clone is one nucleotide away. V is TRBV10-3 and J is TRBJ1-2; the D gene is possibly TRBD1 (5 bases). CDR3 length equals 12 residues. Germline CDR1 is ENHRY and CDR2 is SYGVKD. The CDR3 DNA reads as TGTGACATCAACACGGGACGCGGTGGCTACACCTTC. This gives the protein CDINTGRGGYTF.

This clonotype was detected many times. This chain links TRBV10-2 with TRBJ2-2, with D perhaps TRBD2 (6 bases). Germline V gene data show CDR1 as WSHSY and CDR2 as SAAADI. The CDR3 spans 14 residues. V lost 6 bases and J 4 bases, leaving 12 bases between the germline ends. CDR3 coding DNA: TGCGCCAGCAGAACACCCGGGGGCACCGGGGAGCTGTTTTTT. This translates into CASRTPGGTGELFF.

A remark on this clonotype: At one boundary the junction diverges from the germline segment, which might be a read error. This chain joins TRBV6-5 and TRBJ2-3, with TRBD2 matching over 12 bases. Germline V gene data show CDR1 as MNHEY and CDR2 as SVGAGI. This CDR3 has 16 residues. CDR3 amino acids: CASSLLAGGSTDTHYF. For the CDR3, the DNA is TGTGCCAGCAGTCTACTAGCGGGGGGCAGCACAGATACGCATTATTTT.

Many counts were recorded for this clonotype. The chain carries TRBV7-9 and TRBJ2-7; 10 nucleotides match TRBD1. Germline trimming cut 5 bases from V and 2 bases from J; bases unmatched to any gene: 6. The CDR3 extends over 15 amino acids. Germline V gene lookup returns CDR1 SEHNR and CDR2 FQNEAQ (reference sequence). CDR3 loop: CASSRDRGPTYEQYF. DNA of the CDR3: TGTGCCAGCAGCCGGGACAGGGGCCCAACCTACGAGCAGTACTTC. The full variable domain, its missing parts supplied by reference TRBV7-9 and TRBJ2-7, is DTGVSQNPRHKITKRGQNVTFRCDPISEHNRLYWYRQTLGQGPEFLTYFQNEAQLEKSRLLSDRFSAERPKGSFSTLEIQRTEQGDSAMYLCASSRDRGPTYEQYFGPGTRLTVT.

J is TRBJ1-1 and V is TRBV7-9, with D possibly being TRBD1 (5 bases). This CDR3 is built from 13 residues. Trimming took 4 bases from V and 3 from J, leaving 9 bases between them. Germline-derived CDR1 and CDR2 are SEHNR and FQNEAQ (reference sequence). The DNA for the CDR3 is TGTGCCAGCAGCTGGCAGGGCGACACTGAAGCTTTCTTT. Translation: CASSWQGDTEAFF.

This clonotype appeared many times. V gene TRBV12-3 or TRBV12-4 combines with J gene TRBJ2-4; 10 positions agree with TRBD1. The length of the CDR3 is 16 residues. The V segment lost 6 bases and the J segment 6 bases; nucleotides outside the gene matches: 11. The CDR3 nucleotides are TGTGCCAGCAGATGGACAGGGGGGAATAGGGGAAACATTCAGTACTTC. Amino acid sequence: CASRWTGGNRGNIQYF.

This clonotype was counted many times. J is TRBJ2-3 and V is TRBV7-6; the match to TRBD1 covers 7 bases. The V gene's germline CDR1 is SGHVS and CDR2 FNYEAQ. The CDR3 extends over 15 amino acids. Trimming took 5 bases from V and 4 from J; bases not matched to a gene: 9. Here the CDR3 DNA reads TGTGCCAGCAGCCACAGGGGTAATGTCGCAGATACGCAGTATTTT. Protein: CASSHRGNVADTQYF.

This clonotype was recorded at least ten times. V and J are TRBV5-1 and TRBJ2-3; the match to TRBD2 covers 13 bases. Germline-derived CDR1 and CDR2 are SGHRS and YFSETQ. The CDR3 sequence is 16 residues long. The V gene end was trimmed by 3 bases and the J gene end by 5 bases; junction bases not matched to a gene: 6. The DNA for the CDR3 is TGCGCCAGCAGCTCACTAGCGGGGGGGAAGAAAGATACGCAGTATTTT. Amino acid sequence: CASSSLAGGKKDTQYF.

This clonotype has more than one count but fewer than ten. A single base separates this from a much larger clone, so it may be a read error. The chain recombines TRBV5-1 with TRBJ1-3; D gene unclear. CDR1 SGHRS and CDR2 YFSETQ come from the germline V gene. The CDR3 extends over 13 amino acids. This CDR3 is CASSTDSGKTIYF. In DNA, the CDR3 is TGCGCCAGCAGCACCGACTCTGGAAAAACCATATATTTT.

This clonotype has a count of ten or more. The chain links TRBV20-1 to TRBJ2-3; D gene unclear. V lost 6 bases to trimming and J lost 1 base, with 11 bases between them. Germline CDR1 reads DFQATT; CDR2 reads SNEGSKA (reference sequence). This CDR3 spans 13 amino acids. CDR3 region: CSAGVSGTDTQYF. DNA for the CDR3: TGCAGTGCCGGAGTCTCAGGCACAGATACGCAGTATTTT.

In its sample, this clonotype was seen many times. The V and J genes are TRBV6-5 and TRBJ2-3; 11 nucleotides align to TRBD2. Per germline, CDR1 MNHEY and CDR2 SVGAGI. The CDR3 is made up of 14 amino acids. Trimming removed 4 bases from V and 4 bases from J; junction bases left unmatched: 1. The CDR3 here is CASSLAGGPDTQYF. DNA for the CDR3: TGTGCCAGCAGTTTAGCGGGGGGGCCAGATACGCAGTATTTT.

Regarding this clonotype: One end of the junction varies from germline; a read error may be responsible. The chain uses TRBV6-1 and TRBJ1-5; D is unresolved. From germline, CDR1 is MNHNS and CDR2 SASEGT. The CDR3 runs to 12 residues. This CDR3 is CASSENGQPQHF. CDR3 bases: TGTGCCAGTAGTGAAAATGGTCAGCCCCAGCATTTT.

This clonotype was seen many times. The chain links TRBV5-1 to TRBJ2-3, with D uncertain. CDR1 and CDR2 (germline): SGHRS, YFSETQ. The V end was cut by 4 bases, the J end by 1 base, with 13 bases between. CDR3 size: 15 residues. CDR3 protein: CASSRAVGGTDTQYF. CDR3 bases: TGCGCCAGCAGCAGAGCAGTTGGCGGCACAGATACGCAGTATTTT.

This clonotype was picked up many times. V and J are TRBV4-3 and TRBJ2-7; the D gene is possibly TRBD1 (5 bases). Germline CDR1 LGHNA, CDR2 YSLEER. The CDR3 is made up of 14 amino acids. Deletions cut 0 bases from V and 3 bases from J, with 9 bases between. The CDR3 sequence is CASSQDLRVYEQYF. Written as DNA, the CDR3 is TGCGCCAGCAGCCAAGATCTCAGGGTCTACGAGCAGTACTTC.

This clonotype has at least ten counts. The chain combines TRBV9 with TRBJ2-3, with TRBD1 matching 8 bases. The CDR3 is 15 amino acids. The V segment lost 0 bases and the J segment 2 bases; nucleotides outside the gene matches: 2. Per the germline V gene, CDR1 is SGDLS and CDR2 is YYNGEE. CDR3 in amino acids: CASSVEDRVTDTQYF. CDR3 nucleotides: TGTGCCAGCAGCGTAGAGGACAGGGTCACAGATACGCAGTATTTT.

This clonotype was recorded at least ten times. V gene TRBV7-9 combines with J gene TRBJ1-3; TRBD1 matches at 7 bases. CDR3 length: 16 amino acids. V lost 5 bases, J lost 3 bases, and 10 bases stayed unmatched. Germline assignment: CDR1 SEHNR and CDR2 FQNEAQ (reference sequence). CDR3 residues: CASSTRQGPHGNTIYF. DNA of the CDR3: TGTGCCAGCAGCACCCGACAGGGCCCGCATGGAAACACCATATATTTT.

This chain uses TRBV9 with TRBJ2-7; either TRBD1 or TRBD2 may fit D (5 bases each). The V gene lost 3 bases and the J gene lost 4 bases, with 14 bases spanning the gap. The CDR3 totals 14 residues. Germline V CDR1 and CDR2: SGDLS, YYNGEE. CDR3 bases: TGTGCCAGCAGCGCATCCCACGGGGCTTACGAGCAGTACTTC. Protein product: CASSASHGAYEQYF.

This clonotype has a count of ten or more. This rearrangement joins TRBV25-1 to TRBJ2-1; perhaps TRBD2 as D (6 bases). CDR3 length: 12 amino acids. Per the germline V gene, CDR1 is MGHDK and CDR2 is SYGVNS. Trimming left V 4 bases short and J 10 bases short, with 11 bases between. The CDR3 DNA sequence: TGTGCCAGCAGTGCTGGGGGGTCGGAGCAGTTCTTC. It translates to CASSAGGSEQFF.